The next 11 T cell receptor beta chains were all read from a single sample in a study of blood T cell repertoires in COVID-19. The protocol was immunoSEQ multiplex PCR, while the TCRdb copy is restricted to in-frame clones and leaves out a portion. The sample lists about 250,000 clones, around 84% occurring once. Material for sequencing was PBMCs or T cells enriched from blood (not recorded which). These TCRs come from a man between 18 and 35 years old who had recovered from COVID-19.

The chain links TRBV3-1 (or the pseudogene TRBV3-2) to TRBJ1-5; D is undetermined. The CDR3 contains 14 residues. V was cut by 2 bases and J by 1 base, with 6 bases left in between. The V gene's germline CDR1 is LGHDT and CDR2 YNNKEL (reference sequence). CDR3 protein: CASSQSGSNQPQHF. Written as DNA, the CDR3 is TGTGCCAGCAGCCAATCGGGAAGCAATCAGCCCCAGCATTTT.

CDR3 residues: CATRPDRSGGSYTF. CDR3 DNA sequence: TGTGCCACCCGGCCCGACAGGTCGGGGGGTAGCTACACCTTC. The rearrangement uses TRBV10-3 and TRBJ1-2; D is perhaps TRBD1 (6 bases). Between the trimmed V and J ends, which lost 10 bases and 9 bases, there was a span of 24 bases. From germline, CDR1 is ENHRY and CDR2 SYGVKD. The CDR3 loop spans 14 amino acids.

The rearrangement links TRBV5-1 to TRBJ1-1, with D possibly TRBD1 on 6 matching bases. CDR1 and CDR2 from the germline V gene are SGHRS and YFSETQ. This CDR3 is built from 15 residues. Trimming left V 2 bases short and J 3 bases short, with 14 bases between. Here the CDR3 DNA reads TGCGCCAGCAGCTTCAACGTACGACAGGACACTGAAGCTTTCTTT. It encodes CASSFNVRQDTEAFF.

V and J are TRBV6-5 and TRBJ2-1; tentative D call: TRBD2 (6 bases). Looked up from germline, CDR1 is MNHEY and CDR2 is SVGAGI. With 6 bases removed from V and 10 bases from J, the gap between germline ends came to 19 bases. This CDR3 region has 14 residues. The CDR3: CASSRSLGTFEQFF. As DNA, the CDR3 is TGTGCCAGCAGCCGCTCTCTAGGGACTTTCGAGCAGTTCTTC.

V and J are TRBV4-2 and TRBJ2-1; TRBD2 matches at 14 bases. Germline V gives CDR1 LGHNA, CDR2 YNFKEQ. CDR3 length: 17 residues. V was clipped by 5 bases and J by 4 bases; unmatched bases: 7. The CDR3 spells CASSVRLAGGIYNEQFF. DNA of the CDR3: TGTGCCAGCAGCGTACGACTAGCGGGAGGGATTTACAATGAGCAGTTCTTC.

The chain links TRBV27 to TRBJ2-3; TRBD2 agrees at 7 bases. Germline V gene lookup returns CDR1 MNHEY and CDR2 SMNVEV (reference sequence). The CDR3 consists of 14 residues. The J segment lost 6 bases and the V segment lost 6 bases, leaving 9 bases of the junction unmatched. Written as DNA, the CDR3 is TGTGCCAGCAGCCTTAGACTAGCCGGCGATACGCAGTATTTT. As protein: CASSLRLAGDTQYF.

This clone was seen only once. This CDR3 is also generated by other DNA sequences in the sample. The J gene is TRBJ1-2, the V gene TRBV10-3; D perhaps matches TRBD1 (5 bases). The V gene's germline CDR1 is ENHRY and CDR2 SYGVKD. Trimming shortened V by 6 bases and J by 0 bases, and 8 bases separated the two germline ends. The length of the CDR3 is 13 residues. CDR3 in amino acids: CAISGTANYGYTF. As DNA, the CDR3 is TGTGCCATCAGCGGGACTGCTAACTATGGCTACACCTTC.

The rearrangement joins TRBV6-5 to TRBJ2-1; D is unresolved. Per germline, CDR1 MNHEY and CDR2 SVGAGI. This CDR3 has 13 residues. The ends were cut back, 5 bases at V and 8 bases at J, with 13 bases in the middle. The CDR3 nucleotides read TGTGCCAGCAGTCCCCTGCGAGGCTATGAGCAGTTCTTC. It yields the protein CASSPLRGYEQFF.

The CDR3 loop reads CASSEQGYEQYF. For the CDR3, the DNA is TGTGCCAGCAGCGAACAGGGTTACGAGCAGTACTTC. V is TRBV7-8 and J is TRBJ2-7; a weak D match, TRBD1 (6 bases). Germline V gene lookup returns CDR1 SGHVS and CDR2 FQNEAQ. The CDR3 length is 12 residues. The V gene lost 5 bases and the J gene lost 4 bases, with 9 bases spanning the gap.

This chain joins TRBV29-1 and TRBJ2-7, with 8 bases identical to TRBD1. The germline V gene has CDR1 SQVTM and CDR2 ANQGSEA. This CDR3 spans 14 amino acids. The ends lost 0 bases at V and 6 bases at J; junction bases unmatched: 7. The CDR3 here is CSVEEAQGAVEQYF. Here the CDR3 DNA reads TGCAGCGTTGAAGAGGCGCAGGGGGCGGTCGAGCAGTACTTC.

The rearrangement links TRBV5-5 to TRBJ2-3; D call uncertain. V was pared by 1 base and J by 4 bases, with 4 bases between. This CDR3 region has 12 residues. Germline values: CDR1 SGHKS, CDR2 YYEKEE (reference sequence). The CDR3 sequence is CASSLLSDTQYF. The CDR3 DNA reads as TGTGCCAGCAGCTTGCTCTCAGATACGCAGTATTTT.